The 5 T cell receptor beta chains below all came from one sample that was sequenced in a study of circulating CD8 cells and anti-PD-1 response in melanoma. Using approximately 15 ng of total RNA, TCR libraries were made with the QIAseq Immune Repertoire TCR panel. TCRdb used MiXCR to reprocess the reads, holding one entry per CDR3 protein. The sample carries roughly 500 distinct CDR3 sequences, around 5.6% recorded once. Live CD3+CD8+TCRalphabeta+ cells were sorted into four subsets by PD-1 and/or TIGIT. The sequencing used CD8+ T cells from PBMCs, collected at baseline or after one month of anti-PD-1 therapy (not recorded which). The receptor source for this set is a human donor with melanoma.

Relative to its sample, this clonotype is large. V is TRBV20-1 and J is TRBJ2-1; tentatively, D is TRBD2 (6 bases). Germline lookup yields CDR1 DFQATT and CDR2 SNEGSKA (reference sequence). There are 11 residues in the CDR3. Trimming took 6 bases from V and 6 from J, leaving 9 bases between them. CDR3 protein: CSASGGNEQFF. Here the CDR3 DNA reads TGCAGTGCCTCCGGGGGCAATGAGCAGTTCTTC.

Relative to its sample, this clonotype is medium-sized (0.01 to 0.1%). The CDR3 bases are TGTGCCAGCAGCTGGACGACAGGGGACACTGAAGCTTTCTTT. Amino acids: CASSWTTGDTEAFF. The J gene is TRBJ1-1, the V gene TRBV11-1; 8 bases align to TRBD1. Germline V gene lookup returns CDR1 SGHAT and CDR2 FQDESV (reference sequence). This CDR3 region has 14 residues. With V trimmed by 4 bases and J by 3 bases, 4 bases remained unmatched. Full variable domain (outside the CDR3, taken from reference TRBV11-1 and TRBJ1-1): EAEVAQSPRYKITEKSQAVAFWCDPISGHATLYWYRQILGQGPELLVQFQDESVVDDSQLPKDRFSAERLKGVDSTLKIQPAELGDSAMYLCASSWTTGDTEAFFGQGTRLTVV.

This clonotype is deemed medium-sized. This rearrangement joins TRBV20-1 to TRBJ2-5, with TRBD1 identical over 7 bases. V gave up 1 base and J gave up 5 bases; unmatched junction bases: 7. Germline-derived CDR1 and CDR2 are DFQATT and SNEGSKA (reference sequence). The CDR3 covers 14 residues. In DNA, the CDR3 is TGCAGTGCTAGAGGACAGGGTTTTCGGGAGACCCAGTACTTC. Translated: CSARGQGFRETQYF.

This clonotype is deemed large. The V call is TRBV25-1, the J call TRBJ2-2; 9 nucleotides match TRBD2. V shed 2 bases and J 3 bases; nucleotides not matched to a gene: 10. CDR1 and CDR2 from the germline V gene are MGHDK and SYGVNS. This CDR3 is 18 amino acids long. In DNA form, the CDR3 reads TGTGCCAGCAGTGAAATTCGTAAGGTAGCGGGGGACACCGGGGAGCTGTTTTTT. Translated: CASSEIRKVAGDTGELFF.

This clonotype ranks as large. The chain uses TRBV2 and TRBJ2-1, with TRBD2 matching over 8 bases. Germline V gene lookup returns CDR1 SNHLY and CDR2 FYNNEI. V lost 6 bases to trimming and J lost 5 bases; unmatched junction nucleotides: 9. This CDR3 is built from 15 residues. DNA for the CDR3: TGTGCCAGCAGCGCCGGGACTAGTCGGAACAATGAGCAGTTCTTC. This encodes CASSAGTSRNNEQFF.